The 5 T cell receptor beta chains below come from one sample, sequenced in a study of blood T cell repertoires in COVID-19. TCRdb's table, derived via immunoSEQ multiplex PCR, lists solely in-frame clones and lacks some. Of about 90,000 clones in the sample, 76% were seen once. Specimen: peripheral blood. Every receptor here comes from a man in his 70s with acute or convalescent COVID-19.

This chain uses TRBV14 with TRBJ1-6, with D tentatively TRBD1 (5 bases). The CDR3 runs to 14 residues. The germline CDR1 and CDR2 sequences are SGHDN and FVKESK. V was pared by 5 bases and J by 7 bases, with 12 bases between. The CDR3 bases are TGTGCCAGCAGCTGGGTCCGGGGGAATTCACCCCTCCACTTT. Protein sequence: CASSWVRGNSPLHF.

This clone was seen just once. V gene TRBV12-5 combines with J gene TRBJ2-1; tentative D call: TRBD1 (6 bases). From germline, CDR1 is LGHNT and CDR2 FRNRAP. Trimming shortened V by 5 bases and J by 0 bases, and 11 bases separated the two germline ends. This CDR3 has 15 residues. The CDR3 coding sequence is TGTGCTAGTGGTACCGGGACAAACTCCTACAATGAGCAGTTCTTC. Its translation is CASGTGTNSYNEQFF.

This chain joins TRBV7-2 and TRBJ1-4; no reliable D call. Germline CDR1 SGHTA, CDR2 FQGNSA. CDR3 length: 15 residues. V shed 2 bases and J shed 5 bases, with 12 bases lying between them. The CDR3 spells CASSLSTVANEKLFF. The CDR3 coding sequence is TGTGCCAGCAGCTTAAGCACAGTTGCCAATGAAAAACTGTTTTTT.

The chain links TRBV2 to TRBJ1-5; TRBD1 might be the D (5 bases). The CDR3 covers 16 residues. The germline CDR1 and CDR2 sequences are SNHLY and FYNNEI. With 5 bases removed from V and 2 bases from J, the gap between germline ends came to 16 bases. CDR3 nucleotide sequence: TGTGCCAGCAGTCCGGGTGGCAGGGCCGGCAATCAGCCCCAGCATTTT. Its translation is CASSPGGRAGNQPQHF.

This chain links TRBV3-1 (or the pseudogene TRBV3-2) with TRBJ2-1; 9 nucleotides agree with TRBD1. The CDR3 totals 16 residues. Germline lookup yields CDR1 LGHDT and CDR2 YNNKEL (reference sequence). The junction had 10 bases not matched to a gene; V was cut back by 1 base and J by 9 bases. The CDR3, as DNA: TGTGCCAGCAGCCAAGTCGGACAGGGGTCATGGGGTGAGCAGTTCTTC. This sequence encodes CASSQVGQGSWGEQFF.